These T cell receptor beta chains were read from a single sample in a study of Tregs in tolerant kidney transplant recipients. Assay: immunoSEQ multiplex PCR; the TCRdb copy retains only in-frame clones and omits some. The table has about 21,000 clones, 81% seen once. Sample: CD8+ T cells from blood (PBMCs), taken 6 months after the transplant. The receptors shown here come from a human patient who received a combined kidney and bone marrow transplant. A subset of T cells may come from the graft donor. Both conserved end residues are part of each CDR3. Not every row has a clone size; where given, it reads once, few, many or a size class.

CDR3	size	length	V	J
CAWTIRAGLLNYGYTF	.	16	TRBV30	TRBJ1-2
CASSQGELAPYEQYF	.	15	TRBV4-2	TRBJ2-7
CASSFSGLEQFF	.	12	TRBV5-1	TRBJ2-1
CASSQGTSGSADTQYF	.	16	TRBV4-3	TRBJ2-3
CASSGGQPAEQYF	.	13	TRBV27	TRBJ2-7
CASSSPGSYEQYF	.	13	TRBV5-5	TRBJ2-7
CASSPGLAGGGLYNEQFF	.	18	TRBV14	TRBJ2-1
CASSYFPPGANVLTF	.	15	TRBV6-5	TRBJ2-6
CAWRRDLYYGYTF	.	13	TRBV30	TRBJ1-2
CASSPPIGDRAYGELFF	.	17	TRBV7-3	TRBJ2-2
CASSQVSTGDEQYF	.	14	TRBV4-3	TRBJ2-7
CASSVRVGGTEAFF	.	14	TRBV7-9	TRBJ1-1
CASSMGDRGKNIQYF	.	15	TRBV19	TRBJ2-4
CASSRGGTEAFF	.	12	TRBV5-4	TRBJ1-1
CASSGQIAYEQYF	.	13	TRBV21-1	TRBJ2-7
CATYGRTDKNYGYTF	.	15	TRBV15	TRBJ1-2
CASSQDRGSYGYTF	.	14	TRBV4-1	TRBJ1-2
CASSVDPSGGYNEQFF	once	16	TRBV9	TRBJ2-1
CASSIRRAGIHYEQYF	.	16	TRBV21-1	TRBJ2-7
CASSPGVNTGELFF	.	14	TRBV13	TRBJ2-2
CASSLAPGQPAFF	.	13	TRBV7-6	TRBJ1-1
CASSLAGGAGDTQYF	.	15	TRBV7-6	TRBJ2-3
CSVRSGENYEQYF	few	13	TRBV29-1	TRBJ2-7
CASSQSLAGAERYF	.	14	TRBV4-1	TRBJ2-3
CASSLDQGANYGYTF	.	15	TRBV5-6	TRBJ1-2
CASSLMGGYGYTF	.	13	TRBV27	TRBJ1-2